In this sample, the clone carrying this T cell receptor (beta chain) turned up many times. TCRdb fed the RT-PCR reads into MiXCR, producing one record per CDR3 protein. The sample shows roughly 630,000 distinct CDR3 sequences, about 14% of them seen only once. This sample was taken from a study of response to subunit inactivated influenza vaccine. The CDR3 consists of 15 residues. The germline gives CDR1 KGHSH, CDR2 LQKENI. The ends lost 8 bases at V and 3 bases at J; junction bases unmatched: 6. This clonotype was sampled from a man between 45 and 60 years old who received an inactivated influenza vaccine. The specimen was PBMCs from blood, collected around 14 days before vaccination. This chain connects TRBV18 to TRBJ2-1, with 11 positions matching TRBD2. CDR3 residues: CASSQLAGGYNEQFF. In DNA, the CDR3 is TGTGCCAGCAGTCAGCTAGCGGGAGGCTACAATGAGCAGTTCTTC.